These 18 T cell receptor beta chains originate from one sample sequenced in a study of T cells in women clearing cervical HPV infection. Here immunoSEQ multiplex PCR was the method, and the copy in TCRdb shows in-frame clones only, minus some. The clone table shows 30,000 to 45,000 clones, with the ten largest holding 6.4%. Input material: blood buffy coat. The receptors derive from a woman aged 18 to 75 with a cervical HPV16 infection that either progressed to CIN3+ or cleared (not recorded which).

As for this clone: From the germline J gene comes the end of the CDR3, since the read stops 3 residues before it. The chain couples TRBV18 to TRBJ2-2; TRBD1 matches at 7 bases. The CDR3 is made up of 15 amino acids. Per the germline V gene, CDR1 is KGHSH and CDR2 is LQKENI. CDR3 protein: CASSLHRGTNEKLFF. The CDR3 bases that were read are TGTGCCAGCTCACTTCACAGGGGAACTAATGAAAAG.

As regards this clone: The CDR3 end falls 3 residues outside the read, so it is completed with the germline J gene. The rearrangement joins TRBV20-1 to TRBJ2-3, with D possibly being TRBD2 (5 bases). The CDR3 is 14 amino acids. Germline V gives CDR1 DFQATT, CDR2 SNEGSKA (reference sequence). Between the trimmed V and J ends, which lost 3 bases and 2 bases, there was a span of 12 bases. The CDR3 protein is CSASNRGFTDTQYF. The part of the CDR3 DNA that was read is TGCAGTGCTAGCAATCGGGGTTTCACAGATACG.

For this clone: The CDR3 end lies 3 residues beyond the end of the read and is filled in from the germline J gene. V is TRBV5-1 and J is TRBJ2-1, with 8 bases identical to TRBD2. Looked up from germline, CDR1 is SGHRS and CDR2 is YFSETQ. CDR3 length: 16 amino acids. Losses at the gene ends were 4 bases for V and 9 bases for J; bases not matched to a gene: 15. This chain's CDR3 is CASSAQPSGSVSEQFF. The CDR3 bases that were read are TGCGCCAGCAGCGCCCAGCCCAGCGGGAGCGTAAGTGAG.

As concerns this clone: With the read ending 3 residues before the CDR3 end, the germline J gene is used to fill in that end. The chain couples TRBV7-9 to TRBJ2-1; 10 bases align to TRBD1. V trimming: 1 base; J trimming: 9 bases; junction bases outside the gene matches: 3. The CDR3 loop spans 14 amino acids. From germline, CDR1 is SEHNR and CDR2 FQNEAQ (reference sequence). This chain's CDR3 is CASSLVGTGAEQFF. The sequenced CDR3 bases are TGTGCCAGCAGCTTAGTGGGGACAGGGGCTGAG.

The CDR3 protein is CASSTPTINTEAFF. CDR3 bases read: TGTGCCAGCTCTACCCCGACAATCAACACTGAA. This chain connects TRBV6-2 or TRBV6-3 to TRBJ1-1, with unresolved D. The sequence runs out 3 residues before the end of the CDR3; the remainder is reconstructed from the germline J gene. Germline V gene sequence: CDR1 MNHEY, CDR2 SVGEGT. Trimming stripped 8 bases from V and 2 bases from J, with 15 bases between. This CDR3 has 14 residues.

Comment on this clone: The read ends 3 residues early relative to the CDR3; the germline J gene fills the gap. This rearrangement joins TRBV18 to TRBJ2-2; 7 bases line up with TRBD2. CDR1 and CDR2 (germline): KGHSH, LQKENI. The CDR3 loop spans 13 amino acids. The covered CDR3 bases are TGTGCCAGCTCCCGGGACTATAATGAAAAG. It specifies CASSRDYNEK. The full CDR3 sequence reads CASSRDYNEKLFF.

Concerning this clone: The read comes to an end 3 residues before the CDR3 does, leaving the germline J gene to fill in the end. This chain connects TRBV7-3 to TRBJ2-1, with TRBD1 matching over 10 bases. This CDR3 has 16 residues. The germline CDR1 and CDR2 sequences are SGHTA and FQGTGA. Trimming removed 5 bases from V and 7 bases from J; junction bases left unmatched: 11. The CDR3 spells CASSASGTGARNEQFF. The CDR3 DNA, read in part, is TGTGCCAGCAGCGCCTCCGGGACAGGGGCGAGGAATGAG.

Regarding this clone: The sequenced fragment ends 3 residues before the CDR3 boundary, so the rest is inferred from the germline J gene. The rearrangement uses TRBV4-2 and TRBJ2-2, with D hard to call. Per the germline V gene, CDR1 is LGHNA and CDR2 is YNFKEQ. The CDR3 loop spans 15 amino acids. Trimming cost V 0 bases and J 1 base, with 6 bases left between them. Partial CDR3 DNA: TGTGCCAGCAGCCAAGAATCCCAGAACACCGGGGAG. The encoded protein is CASSQESQNTGE. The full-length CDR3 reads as CASSQESQNTGELFF.

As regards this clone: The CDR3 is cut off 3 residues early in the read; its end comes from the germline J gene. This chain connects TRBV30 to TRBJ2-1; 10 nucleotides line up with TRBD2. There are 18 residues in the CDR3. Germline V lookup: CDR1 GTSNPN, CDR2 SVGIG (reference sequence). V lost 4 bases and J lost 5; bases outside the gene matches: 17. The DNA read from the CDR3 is TGTGCCTGGACCTCTAAAAGGGCTAGCGGGAGAATCAACAATGAG. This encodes CAWTSKRASGRINNE. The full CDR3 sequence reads CAWTSKRASGRINNEQFF.

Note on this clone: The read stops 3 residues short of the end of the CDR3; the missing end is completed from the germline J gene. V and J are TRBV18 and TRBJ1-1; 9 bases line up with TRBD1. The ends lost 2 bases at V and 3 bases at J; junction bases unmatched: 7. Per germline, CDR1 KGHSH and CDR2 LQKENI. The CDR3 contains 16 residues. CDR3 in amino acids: CASSPDPGQGDTEAFF. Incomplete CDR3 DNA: TGTGCCAGCTCACCAGATCCGGGACAGGGAGACACTGAA.

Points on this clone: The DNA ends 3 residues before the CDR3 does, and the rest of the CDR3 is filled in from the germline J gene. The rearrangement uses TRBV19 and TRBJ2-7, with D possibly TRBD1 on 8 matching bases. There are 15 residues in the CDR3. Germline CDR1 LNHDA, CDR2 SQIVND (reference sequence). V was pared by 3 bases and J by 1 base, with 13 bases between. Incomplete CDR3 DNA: TGTGCCAGTAGTATCGGACAGGGAGGGTCCTACGAG. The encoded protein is CASSIGQGGSYE. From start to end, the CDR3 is CASSIGQGGSYEQYF.

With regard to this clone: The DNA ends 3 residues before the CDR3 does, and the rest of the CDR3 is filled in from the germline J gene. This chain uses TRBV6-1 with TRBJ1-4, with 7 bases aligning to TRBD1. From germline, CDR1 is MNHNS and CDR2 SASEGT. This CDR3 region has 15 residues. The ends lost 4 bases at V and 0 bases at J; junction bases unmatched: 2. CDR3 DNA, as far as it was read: TGTGCCAGCAGTGGGACAGGCACAACTAATGAAAAA. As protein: CASSGTGTTNEK. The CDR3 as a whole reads CASSGTGTTNEKLFF.

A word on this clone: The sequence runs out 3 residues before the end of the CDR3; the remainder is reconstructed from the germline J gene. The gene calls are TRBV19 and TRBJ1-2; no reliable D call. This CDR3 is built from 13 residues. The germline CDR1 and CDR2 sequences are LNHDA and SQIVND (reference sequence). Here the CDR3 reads CASSIDLLYDYTF. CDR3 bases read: TGTGCCAGTAGTATAGATCTCCTCTACGAC.

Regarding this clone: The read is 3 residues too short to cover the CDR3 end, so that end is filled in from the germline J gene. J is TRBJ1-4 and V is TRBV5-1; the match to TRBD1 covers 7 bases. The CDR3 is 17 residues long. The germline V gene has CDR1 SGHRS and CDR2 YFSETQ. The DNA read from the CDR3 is TGCGCCAGCAGCCGAGGGACAGATAGCTCCTATAATTCACCA. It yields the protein CASSRGTDSSYNSP. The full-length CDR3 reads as CASSRGTDSSYNSPLFF.

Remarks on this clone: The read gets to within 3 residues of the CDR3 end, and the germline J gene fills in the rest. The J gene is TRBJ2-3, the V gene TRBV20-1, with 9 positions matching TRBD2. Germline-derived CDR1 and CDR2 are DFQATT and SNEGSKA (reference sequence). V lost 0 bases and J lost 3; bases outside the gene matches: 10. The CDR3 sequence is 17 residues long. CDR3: CSARDPGLAKSTDTQYF. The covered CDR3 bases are TGCAGTGCTAGAGACCCGGGACTAGCAAAAAGTACAGATACG.

CDR3 protein: CASSPPWPTDTQYF. Incomplete CDR3 DNA: TGTGCCAGCTCACCACCTTGGCCCACAGATACG. The rearrangement links TRBV18 to TRBJ2-3; D unclear. The CDR3 goes on 3 residues after the read ends, and that part is filled in from the germline J gene. Germline V gives CDR1 KGHSH, CDR2 LQKENI. The CDR3 is 14 amino acids. V lost 0 bases and J lost 2, with 6 bases in between. Combining the CDR3 with reference TRBV18 and TRBJ2-3 gives the whole variable domain NAGVMQNPRHLVRRRGQEARLRCSPMKGHSHVYWYRQLPEEGLKFMVYLQKENIIDESGMPKERFSAEFPKEGPSILRIQQVVRGDSAAYFCASSPPWPTDTQYFGPGTRLTVL.

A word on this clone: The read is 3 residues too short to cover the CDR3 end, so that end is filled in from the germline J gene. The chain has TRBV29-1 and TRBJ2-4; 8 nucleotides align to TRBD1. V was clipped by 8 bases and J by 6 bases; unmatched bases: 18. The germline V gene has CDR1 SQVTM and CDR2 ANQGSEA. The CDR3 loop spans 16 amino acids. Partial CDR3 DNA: TGCAGCCTCGGCCCGGACAGGGATGAATTAGGAAACATT. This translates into CSLGPDRDELGNI. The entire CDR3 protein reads CSLGPDRDELGNIQYF. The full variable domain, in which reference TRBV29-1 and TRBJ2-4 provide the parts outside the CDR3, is SAVISQKPSRDICQRGTSLTIQCQVDSQVTMMFWYRQQPGQSLTLIATANQGSEATYESGFVIDKFPISRPNLTFSTLTVSNMSPEDSSIYLCSLGPDRDELGNIQYFGAGTRLSVL.

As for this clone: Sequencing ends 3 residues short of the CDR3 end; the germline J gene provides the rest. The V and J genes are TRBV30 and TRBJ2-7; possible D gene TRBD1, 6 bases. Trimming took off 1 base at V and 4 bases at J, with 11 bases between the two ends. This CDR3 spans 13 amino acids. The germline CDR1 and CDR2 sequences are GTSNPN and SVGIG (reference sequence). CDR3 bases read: TGTGCCTGGAGTGGGGGGCAGCAGTACGAG. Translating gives CAWSGGQQYE. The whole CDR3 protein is CAWSGGQQYEQYF.